What follows are 6 T cell receptor beta chains derived from one specimen sequenced in a study of blood T cell repertoires in COVID-19. The repertoire was sequenced with immunoSEQ multiplex PCR; TCRdb's copy has only in-frame clones and lacks some. The sample yields some 70,000 clones, 79% seen once. Sequencing was done on a sample of peripheral blood. The receptor source for this set is a woman in her 50s with acute or convalescent COVID-19.

The gene calls are TRBV5-1 and TRBJ1-1; 7 bases map to TRBD1. V was clipped by 7 bases and J by 5 bases; unmatched bases: 11. Germline CDR1 reads SGHRS; CDR2 reads YFSETQ. This CDR3 contains 14 residues. CDR3 loop: CASFDRAWGTEAFF. CDR3 DNA: TGCGCCAGCTTTGACAGGGCGTGGGGGACTGAAGCTTTCTTT.

The chain couples TRBV23-1 to TRBJ1-5; 8 positions agree with TRBD1. TRBV23-1 is an ORF, with its function uncertain. The J segment lost 7 bases and the V segment lost 3 bases, leaving 8 bases of the junction unmatched. This CDR3 region has 15 residues. The CDR3 nucleotides are TGCGCCAGCAGTCAGACTGGACAGGGCGTACAGCCCCAGCATTTT. This gives the protein CASSQTGQGVQPQHF.

The rearrangement uses TRBV12-5 and TRBJ2-1; 7 nucleotides agree with TRBD2. CDR1 is LGHNT and CDR2 is FRNRAP in the germline V gene. The V gene end was trimmed by 0 bases and the J gene end by 3 bases; junction bases not matched to a gene: 5. The CDR3 runs 16 residues. Here the CDR3 DNA reads TGTGCTAGTGGTTTGGTAGAGGAGCGGGACTACAATGAGCAGTTCTTC. It translates to CASGLVEERDYNEQFF.

This rearrangement joins TRBV4-1 to TRBJ1-1; TRBD1 aligns across 7 bases. V shed 0 bases, J shed 5 bases, and the junction held 18 bases outside the gene matches. The CDR3 has 19 amino acids. Per the germline V gene, CDR1 is MGHRA and CDR2 is YSYEKL. The CDR3 spells CASSQDLGGTVGRGTEAFF. The CDR3 coding sequence is TGCGCCAGCAGCCAAGATTTAGGGGGGACAGTTGGTCGAGGGACTGAAGCTTTCTTT.

The CDR3 loop is CASSSNDRGRYGYTF. In DNA form, the CDR3 reads TGTGCCAGCAGTTCAAACGACAGGGGGAGGTATGGCTACACCTTC. The chain has TRBV27 and TRBJ1-2, with 9 bases lining up with TRBD1. Germline V CDR1 and CDR2: MNHEY, SMNVEV (reference sequence). The CDR3 extends over 15 amino acids. V shed 4 bases, J shed 5 bases, and the junction held 8 bases outside the gene matches.

The rearrangement joins TRBV5-5 to TRBJ2-1; 10 nucleotides align to TRBD1. Germline CDR1 is SGHKS and CDR2 is YYEKEE (reference sequence). The CDR3 length is 17 residues. The J segment lost 0 bases and the V segment lost 4 bases, leaving 7 bases of the junction unmatched. CDR3 bases: TGTGCCAGCAGCCCGGGACAGGGGCTATTCTCCTACAATGAGCAGTTCTTC. Encoded protein: CASSPGQGLFSYNEQFF. Filled out from reference TRBV5-5 and TRBJ2-1, the complete variable domain reads DAGVTQSPTHLIKTRGQQVTLRCSPISGHKSVSWYQQVLGQGPQFIFQYYEKEERGRGNFPDRFSARQFPNYSSELNVNALLLGDSALYLCASSPGQGLFSYNEQFFGPGTRLTVL.